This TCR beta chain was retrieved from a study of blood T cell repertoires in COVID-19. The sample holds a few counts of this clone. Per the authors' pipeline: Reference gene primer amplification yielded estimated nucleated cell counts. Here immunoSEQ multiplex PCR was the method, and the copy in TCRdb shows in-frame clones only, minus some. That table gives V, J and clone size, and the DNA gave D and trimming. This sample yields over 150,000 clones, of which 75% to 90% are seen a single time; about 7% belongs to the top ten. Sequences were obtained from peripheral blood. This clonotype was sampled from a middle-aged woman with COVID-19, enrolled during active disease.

CDR3 sequence reads: CASSFRSGQETQYF. The CDR3 coding sequence is TGCGCCAGCAGTTTTAGAAGCGGCCAGGAGACCCAGTACTTC. V gene TRBV10-1 combines with J gene TRBJ2-5; D perhaps matches TRBD2 (5 bases). This CDR3 comprises 14 residues. Germline assignment: CDR1 WNHNN and CDR2 SYGVQD (reference sequence). Trimming removed 5 bases at V and 5 bases at J, with 15 bases between.